This T cell receptor beta chain derives from a study of shared T cell receptors in the human thymus. CDR1 and CDR2 (germline): MNHNS, SASEGT. This CDR3 has 16 amino acids. Trimming at V came to 3 bases and at J to 2 bases, leaving 8 bases not matched to a gene. Clones were read by immunoSEQ multiplex PCR, and TCRdb kept only the in-frame ones, dropping some. This sample yields 700,000 or so clones, of which roughly 88% are seen a single time; over 0.008% belongs to the top ten. The same sample was also used in a study of human thymus T cells. That work states: The source of the thymus tissue was resections taken during corrective heart surgery. There appeared to be biased usage of V and J genes in thymic and blood repertoires. Among unrelated individuals, related research reported thymic repertoires that overlapped highly.

The TCR comes from a girl under two years old with a congenital heart defect. Sequenced sample: thymocytes. The gene calls are TRBV6-1 and TRBJ2-3, with TRBD2 identical over 7 bases. The CDR3 DNA sequence: TGTGCCAGCAGTGAGACTAGCCAGAAGGACACAGATACGCAGTATTTT. It codes for CASSETSQKDTDTQYF.